This T cell receptor (beta chain) was sequenced for a study of T cell changes during pregnancy in multiple sclerosis. Here immunoSEQ multiplex PCR was the method, and the copy in TCRdb shows in-frame clones only, minus some. The data show roughly 59,000 clones, 80% to 95% seen once. V was pared by 0 bases and J by 12 bases, with 14 bases of the junction left unmatched. This CDR3 comprises 15 residues. Germline CDR1 reads LGHNA; CDR2 reads YSLEER. The sequence was obtained from a female donor with multiple sclerosis, enrolled in a pregnancy study. The sequencing here drew on CD8+ T cells from peripheral blood mononuclear cells, taken in the second trimester of pregnancy. V gene TRBV4-3 combines with J gene TRBJ2-7, with TRBD1 matching over 7 bases. The DNA of the CDR3 is TGCGCCAGCAGCCAAGATAGGACAGGTCCCCTGGTTCTGTACTTC. Its protein is CASSQDRTGPLVLYF.